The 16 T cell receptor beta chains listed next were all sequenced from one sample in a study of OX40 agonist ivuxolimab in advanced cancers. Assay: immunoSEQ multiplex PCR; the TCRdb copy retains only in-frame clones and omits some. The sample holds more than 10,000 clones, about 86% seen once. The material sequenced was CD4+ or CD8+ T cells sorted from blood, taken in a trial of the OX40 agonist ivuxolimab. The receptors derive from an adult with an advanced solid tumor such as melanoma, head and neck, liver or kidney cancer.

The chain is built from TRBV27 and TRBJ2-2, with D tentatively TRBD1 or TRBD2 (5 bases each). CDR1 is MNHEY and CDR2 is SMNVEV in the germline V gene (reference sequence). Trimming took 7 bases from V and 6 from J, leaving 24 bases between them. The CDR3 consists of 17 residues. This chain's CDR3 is CASTHVEDRGVAGELFF. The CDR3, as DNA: TGTGCCAGCACCCACGTAGAAGATCGAGGGGTTGCCGGGGAGCTGTTTTTT.

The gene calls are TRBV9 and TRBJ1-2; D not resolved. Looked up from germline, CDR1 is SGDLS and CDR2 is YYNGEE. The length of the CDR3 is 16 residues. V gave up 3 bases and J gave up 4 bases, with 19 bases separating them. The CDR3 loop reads CASSGVGVTEIYGYTF. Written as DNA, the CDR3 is TGTGCCAGCAGCGGGGTAGGTGTGACGGAAATCTATGGCTACACCTTC.

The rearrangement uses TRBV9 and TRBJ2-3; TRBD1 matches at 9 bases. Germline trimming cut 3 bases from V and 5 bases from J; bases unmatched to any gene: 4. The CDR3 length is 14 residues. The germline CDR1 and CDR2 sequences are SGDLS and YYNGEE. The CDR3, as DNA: TGTGCCAGCAGCGCCAGACAGGGGGTAGATACGCAGTATTTT. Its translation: CASSARQGVDTQYF.

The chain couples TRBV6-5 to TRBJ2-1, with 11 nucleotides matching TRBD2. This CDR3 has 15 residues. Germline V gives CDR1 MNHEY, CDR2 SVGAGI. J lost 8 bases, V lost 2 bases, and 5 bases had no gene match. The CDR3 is CASSYLAGGSYEQFF. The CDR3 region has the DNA TGTGCCAGCAGTTACCTAGCGGGGGGCTCCTATGAGCAGTTCTTC.

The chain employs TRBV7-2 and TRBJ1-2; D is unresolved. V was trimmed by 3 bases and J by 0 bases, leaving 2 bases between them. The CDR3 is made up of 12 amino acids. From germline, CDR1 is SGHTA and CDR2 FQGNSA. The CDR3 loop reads CASSLANYGYTF. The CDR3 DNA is TGTGCCAGCAGCTTGGCTAACTATGGCTACACCTTC.

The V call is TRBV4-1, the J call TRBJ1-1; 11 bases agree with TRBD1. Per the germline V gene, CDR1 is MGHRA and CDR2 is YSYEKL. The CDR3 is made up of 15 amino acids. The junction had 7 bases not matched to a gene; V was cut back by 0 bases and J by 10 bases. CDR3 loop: CASSQEGRTGGAAFF. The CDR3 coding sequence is TGCGCCAGCAGCCAAGAGGGCCGGACAGGGGGCGCAGCTTTCTTT.

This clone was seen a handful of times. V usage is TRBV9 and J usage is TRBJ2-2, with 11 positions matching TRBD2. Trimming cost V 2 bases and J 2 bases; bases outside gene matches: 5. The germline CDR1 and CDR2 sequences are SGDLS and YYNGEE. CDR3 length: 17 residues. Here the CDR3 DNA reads TGTGCCAGCAGCGTTATTAGCGGGGGGGAAAACACCGGGGAGCTGTTTTTT. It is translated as CASSVISGGENTGELFF.

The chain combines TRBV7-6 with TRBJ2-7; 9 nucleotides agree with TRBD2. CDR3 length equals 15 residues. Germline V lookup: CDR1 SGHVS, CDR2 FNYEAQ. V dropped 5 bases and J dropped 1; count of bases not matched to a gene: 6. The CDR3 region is CASSDGLAPSYEQYF. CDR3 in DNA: TGTGCCAGCAGCGACGGACTAGCGCCTTCCTACGAGCAGTACTTC.

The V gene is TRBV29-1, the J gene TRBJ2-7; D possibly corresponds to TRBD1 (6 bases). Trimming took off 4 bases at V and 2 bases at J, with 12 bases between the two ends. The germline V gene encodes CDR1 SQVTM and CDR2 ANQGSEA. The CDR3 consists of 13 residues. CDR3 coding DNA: TGCAGCGTTGCCCGGACAGCCACCTACGAGCAGTACTTC. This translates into CSVARTATYEQYF.

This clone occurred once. CDR3 sequence reads: CASSSIGTSGAYEQYF. CDR3 bases: TGTGCCAGCAGTTCGATCGGGACTAGCGGGGCCTACGAGCAGTACTTC. The chain links TRBV6-5 to TRBJ2-7, with TRBD2 matching over 13 bases. V lost 4 bases, J lost 2 bases, and 5 bases stayed unmatched. The CDR3 consists of 16 residues. The germline V gene has CDR1 MNHEY and CDR2 SVGAGI.

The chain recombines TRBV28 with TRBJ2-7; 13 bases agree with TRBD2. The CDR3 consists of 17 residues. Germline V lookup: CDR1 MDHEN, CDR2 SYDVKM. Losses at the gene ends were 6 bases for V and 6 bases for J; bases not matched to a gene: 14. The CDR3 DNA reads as TGTGCCAGCAGCCACGCTGTCGGACTAGCGGGAGCCAGCGAGCAGTACTTC. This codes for CASSHAVGLAGASEQYF.

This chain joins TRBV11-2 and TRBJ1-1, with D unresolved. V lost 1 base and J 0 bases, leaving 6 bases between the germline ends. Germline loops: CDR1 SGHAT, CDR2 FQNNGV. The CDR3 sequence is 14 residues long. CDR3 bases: TGTGCCAGCAGCTTAGGAGACTTGAACACTGAAGCTTTCTTT. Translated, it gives CASSLGDLNTEAFF.

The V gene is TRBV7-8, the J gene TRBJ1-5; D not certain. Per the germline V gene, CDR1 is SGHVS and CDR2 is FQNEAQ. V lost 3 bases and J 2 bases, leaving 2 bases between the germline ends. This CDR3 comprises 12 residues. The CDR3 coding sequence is TGTGCCAGCAGCTTCGGCAATCAGCCCCAGCATTTT. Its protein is CASSFGNQPQHF. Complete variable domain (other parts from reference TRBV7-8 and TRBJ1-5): GAGVSQSPRYKVAKRGQDVALRCDPISGHVSLFWYQQALGQGPEFLTYFQNEAQLDKSGLPSDRFFAERPEGSVSTLKIQRTQQEDSAVYLCASSFGNQPQHFGDGTRLSIL.

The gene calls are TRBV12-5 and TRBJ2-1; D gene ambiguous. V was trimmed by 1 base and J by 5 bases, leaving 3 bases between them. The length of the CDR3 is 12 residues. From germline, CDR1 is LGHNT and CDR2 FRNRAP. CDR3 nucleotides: TGTGCTAGTGGTTTGGGCAACAATGAGCAGTTCTTC. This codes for CASGLGNNEQFF.

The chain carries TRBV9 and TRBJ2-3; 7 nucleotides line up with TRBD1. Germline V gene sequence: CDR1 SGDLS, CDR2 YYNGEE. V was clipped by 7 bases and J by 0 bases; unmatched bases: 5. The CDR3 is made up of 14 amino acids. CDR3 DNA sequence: TGTGCCAGCGGAACAGGGGCTAGCACAGATACGCAGTATTTT. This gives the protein CASGTGASTDTQYF.

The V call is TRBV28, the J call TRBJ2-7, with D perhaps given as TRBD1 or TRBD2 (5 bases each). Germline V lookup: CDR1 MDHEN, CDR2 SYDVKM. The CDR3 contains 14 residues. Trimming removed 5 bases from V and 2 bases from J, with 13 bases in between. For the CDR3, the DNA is TGTGCCAGCAGTCCTGGGGGTTCGCCCTACGAGCAGTACTTC. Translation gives CASSPGGSPYEQYF.